One and the same sample provided the 30 T cell receptor beta chains below, sequenced in a study of CD8 T cells in Susac syndrome. After extraction with the RNeasy kit, roughly 0.45 to 1 ug of the RNA was reverse transcribed using random hexamers. TCRdb re-called the immunoSEQ multiplex PCR reads with MiXCR, one entry per CDR3 protein. Altogether 100,000 to 150,000 distinct CDR3 sequences are present, about 93% being singletons, with the ten largest covering approximately 0.089%. Source material: CD4+ T cells from PBMCs. The receptor set was obtained from a human donor in good health.

CDR3 region: CASSQGTEAFF. CDR3 in DNA: TGTGCCAGCAGCCAGGGAACTGAAGCTTTCTTT. The chain links TRBV3-1 to TRBJ1-1; no firm D call. Germline-derived CDR1 and CDR2 are LGHDT and YNNKEL (reference sequence). Trimming took off 3 bases at V and 5 bases at J, with 4 bases between the two ends. The CDR3 contains 11 residues.

This chain connects TRBV27 to TRBJ1-1, with a possible D match to TRBD1 (6 bases). Trimming removed 7 bases at V and 1 base at J, with 16 bases between. The CDR3 spans 15 residues. The V gene's germline CDR1 is MNHEY and CDR2 SMNVEV (reference sequence). Here the CDR3 reads CASKPTGWGNTEAFF. The CDR3 DNA is TGTGCCAGCAAACCCACAGGGTGGGGGAACACTGAAGCTTTCTTT.

J is TRBJ2-7 and V is TRBV20-1; 7 bases match TRBD2. Germline CDR1 DFQATT, CDR2 SNEGSKA (reference sequence). The CDR3 contains 12 residues. V lost 4 bases, J lost 5 bases, and 5 bases stayed unmatched. The CDR3 DNA follows: TGCAGTGCTAACCGACTAGCAAACGAGCAGTACTTC. Translation gives CSANRLANEQYF.

The V call is TRBV15, the J call TRBJ1-4; D remains unclear. Trimming left V 2 bases short and J 7 bases short, with 14 bases between. The CDR3 is 15 residues long. Looked up from germline, CDR1 is LNHNV and CDR2 is YYDKDF (reference sequence). CDR3 in amino acids: CATSRSQDGPEKLFF. CDR3 bases: TGTGCCACCAGCAGAAGCCAGGACGGACCTGAAAAACTGTTTTTT. Full variable domain (missing parts from reference TRBV15 and TRBJ1-4): DAMVIQNPRYQVTQFGKPVTLSCSQTLNHNVMYWYQQKSSQAPKLLFHYYDKDFNNEADTPDNFQSRRPNTSFCFLDIRSPGLGDTAMYLCATSRSQDGPEKLFFGSGTQLSVL.

CDR3: CASSLDLASYEQYF. Written as DNA, the CDR3 is TGCGCCAGCAGCCTGGATCTTGCATCCTACGAGCAGTACTTC. The chain carries TRBV5-1 and TRBJ2-7; the D is unclear. In germline, CDR1 is SGHRS, CDR2 YFSETQ. There are 14 residues in the CDR3. V lost 4 bases and J 1 base, leaving 12 bases between the germline ends.

This chain connects TRBV3-1 to TRBJ1-1; D gene uncertain. CDR1 is LGHDT, CDR2 YNNKEL, per germline (reference sequence). The CDR3 spans 13 residues. The V gene lost 0 bases and the J gene lost 8 bases, with 10 bases spanning the gap. As DNA, the CDR3 is TGTGCCAGCAGCCAAGAACCCCCAACAGAAGCTTTCTTT. Its translation is CASSQEPPTEAFF.

V gene TRBV6-1 combines with J gene TRBJ2-7; 14 bases line up with TRBD2. Trimming at V came to 6 bases and at J to 1 base, leaving 2 bases not matched to a gene. This CDR3 is built from 15 residues. From germline, CDR1 is MNHNS and CDR2 SASEGT. The CDR3 region has the DNA TGTGCCAGCAGGGGACTAGCGGGAGCATCCTACGAGCAGTACTTC. It translates to CASRGLAGASYEQYF.

V and J are TRBV5-4 and TRBJ1-1, with D uncertain. The CDR3 is 14 residues long. Germline V lookup: CDR1 SGHNT, CDR2 YYREEE (reference sequence). Trimming removed 5 bases at V and 4 bases at J, with 15 bases between. CDR3 sequence reads: CASSSGGVGTEAFF. The CDR3 DNA reads TGTGCCAGCAGTTCTGGCGGGGTTGGCACTGAAGCTTTCTTT. Looking up the rest from reference TRBV5-4 and TRBJ1-1 gives the full variable domain: ETGVTQSPTHLIKTRGQQVTLRCSSQSGHNTVSWYQQALGQGPQFIFQYYREEENGRGNFPPRFSGLQFPNYSSELNVNALELDDSALYLCASSSGGVGTEAFFGQGTRLTVV.

The rearrangement links TRBV19 to TRBJ1-1; D gene uncertain. CDR1 LNHDA and CDR2 SQIVND come from the germline V gene (reference sequence). Trimming took 5 bases from V and 6 from J, leaving 10 bases between them. This CDR3 region has 12 residues. The chain's CDR3 is CASSPYPAEAFF. CDR3 coding DNA: TGTGCCAGTAGTCCCTATCCCGCTGAAGCTTTCTTT.

The chain is built from TRBV27 and TRBJ2-1; the match to TRBD2 covers 9 bases. The CDR3 is 14 amino acids. V dropped 5 bases and J dropped 5; count of bases not matched to a gene: 4. Germline CDR1 MNHEY, CDR2 SMNVEV (reference sequence). The CDR3 region is CASSRAGGHNEQFF. The DNA of the CDR3 is TGTGCCAGCAGTCGGGCGGGAGGGCACAATGAGCAGTTCTTC.

The CDR3: CATARAGTSGHEQFF. The DNA for the CDR3 is TGTGCCACCGCCCGAGCCGGGACTAGCGGCCATGAGCAGTTCTTC. This chain connects TRBV24-1 to TRBJ2-1; 11 nucleotides line up with TRBD2. Trimming cost V 9 bases and J 8 bases; bases outside gene matches: 11. This CDR3 region has 15 residues. CDR1 KGHDR and CDR2 SFDVKD come from the germline V gene.

This clonotype appeared once. The CDR3 loop reads CASSQDQGQETQYF. The CDR3, as DNA: TGTGCCAGCAGCCAAGATCAAGGCCAAGAGACCCAGTACTTC. V usage is TRBV3-1 and J usage is TRBJ2-5; D is undetermined. V was cut by 0 bases and J by 1 base, with 6 bases left in between. This CDR3 has 14 residues. CDR1 LGHDT and CDR2 YNNKEL come from the germline V gene (reference sequence).

The V gene is TRBV20-1, the J gene TRBJ2-3; no clear D. Trimming removed 6 bases at V and 0 bases at J, with 16 bases between. Germline-derived CDR1 and CDR2 are DFQATT and SNEGSKA (reference sequence). CDR3 length: 15 amino acids. The CDR3 spells CSAMSRITSTDTQYF. CDR3 DNA: TGCAGTGCCATGTCGCGGATCACTAGCACAGATACGCAGTATTTT.

The chain recombines TRBV19 with TRBJ2-7, with D uncertain. The CDR3 runs to 15 residues. Germline V lookup: CDR1 LNHDA, CDR2 SQIVND (reference sequence). V lost 5 bases, J lost 1 base, and 15 bases lay in between. Here the CDR3 reads CASSLRGEGSYEQYF. CDR3 nucleotide sequence: TGTGCCAGTAGTTTGCGCGGAGAAGGTTCCTACGAGCAGTACTTC.

This clonotype is a singleton in its sample. V usage is TRBV7-3 and J usage is TRBJ2-2; D uncertain. Trimming removed 4 bases at V and 4 bases at J, with 10 bases between. Per germline, CDR1 SGHTA and CDR2 FQGTGA. CDR3 length equals 14 residues. CDR3 nucleotides: TGTGCCAGCAGCTCCGGGCCTTCCACCGGGGAGCTGTTTTTT. As protein: CASSSGPSTGELFF.

J is TRBJ2-3 and V is TRBV19; no clear D. V was pared by 3 bases and J by 6 bases, with 10 bases between. Germline V gene lookup returns CDR1 LNHDA and CDR2 SQIVND (reference sequence). The CDR3 is 13 residues long. The CDR3 DNA reads TGTGCCAGTAGTATGGCGAGAAGGGATACGCAGTATTTT. It codes for CASSMARRDTQYF.

The chain is built from TRBV19 and TRBJ2-5; TRBD1 is a possible D gene (6 bases). The germline CDR1 and CDR2 sequences are LNHDA and SQIVND (reference sequence). CDR3 length equals 13 residues. The V gene lost 2 bases and the J gene lost 7 bases, with 11 bases spanning the gap. The CDR3 is CASSIRQAGTQYF. The CDR3 DNA is TGTGCCAGTAGTATAAGACAGGCTGGGACCCAGTACTTC.

This rearrangement joins TRBV6-6 to TRBJ2-7; D remains unclear. Germline V gene lookup returns CDR1 MNHNY and CDR2 SVGAGI (reference sequence). The CDR3 extends over 13 amino acids. The ends were cut back, 1 base at V and 3 bases at J, with 7 bases in the middle. The DNA of the CDR3 is TGTGCCAGCAGTTACTGGCAGGACTACGAGCAGTACTTC. It is translated as CASSYWQDYEQYF.

V usage is TRBV6-5 and J usage is TRBJ1-1; D is undetermined. This CDR3 is 14 amino acids long. The germline gives CDR1 MNHEY, CDR2 SVGAGI. V was trimmed by 6 bases and J by 8 bases, leaving 19 bases between them. CDR3 DNA sequence: TGTGCCAGCAGGTCCCTGCAGCTTCAAACGGAAGCTTTCTTT. This sequence encodes CASRSLQLQTEAFF.

The genes are TRBV5-1 and TRBJ1-4; TRBD1 might be the D (5 bases). V was shortened by 3 bases and J by 6 bases, with 12 bases between the two germline ends. Germline CDR1 and CDR2: SGHRS and YFSETQ. The CDR3 loop spans 14 amino acids. CDR3 sequence: CASSSMGGDEKLFF. The CDR3 DNA follows: TGCGCCAGCAGCTCGATGGGGGGAGATGAAAAACTGTTTTTT.

The chain joins TRBV27 to TRBJ2-7, with D possibly called TRBD1 or TRBD2 (5 bases each). The CDR3 consists of 14 residues. The V end lost 0 bases, the J end lost 1 base, and 7 bases lay between the germline ends. Germline CDR1 MNHEY, CDR2 SMNVEV (reference sequence). This chain's CDR3 is CASSLSGESYEQYF. DNA of the CDR3: TGTGCCAGCAGTTTATCGGGGGAATCCTACGAGCAGTACTTC.

The chain couples TRBV5-1 to TRBJ2-7; D not certain. CDR3 length equals 15 residues. Trimming pared 5 bases from V and 0 bases from J, leaving 15 bases between. CDR1 is SGHRS and CDR2 is YFSETQ in the germline V gene. The CDR3 nucleotides read TGCGCCAGCAGTACCACCGACGGTTCCTCCTACGAGCAGTACTTC. This translates into CASSTTDGSSYEQYF.

The rearrangement joins TRBV2 to TRBJ2-2; 12 positions agree with TRBD2. The CDR3 length is 16 residues. Germline CDR1 and CDR2: SNHLY and FYNNEI. The V segment lost 7 bases and the J segment 6 bases; nucleotides outside the gene matches: 9. Here the CDR3 reads CASNLAGGPPPGELFF. CDR3 bases: TGTGCCAGCAACCTAGCGGGAGGGCCCCCTCCCGGGGAGCTGTTTTTT.

The rearrangement joins TRBV29-1 to TRBJ1-2; a weak D match, TRBD1 (5 bases). Trimming cost V 0 bases and J 3 bases, with 11 bases left between them. CDR3 size: 14 residues. CDR1 is SQVTM, CDR2 ANQGSEA, per germline. Here the CDR3 reads CSVEDSLGDYGYTF. CDR3 nucleotides: TGCAGCGTTGAAGATTCCCTGGGGGACTATGGCTACACCTTC.

This clonotype was recorded only once. The chain carries TRBV20-1 and TRBJ2-7; 9 nucleotides line up with TRBD2. The CDR3 runs 14 residues. V was pared by 3 bases and J by 0 bases, with 3 bases of the junction left unmatched. Germline CDR1 and CDR2: DFQATT and SNEGSKA (reference sequence). In nucleotides, the CDR3 is TGCAGTGCTAGCCCTAGCGGGGACTCCTACGAGCAGTACTTC. Encoded protein: CSASPSGDSYEQYF.

The rearrangement uses TRBV19 and TRBJ1-5; possibly TRBD1 for D (5 bases). The CDR3 consists of 13 residues. Trimming cost V 3 bases and J 5 bases, with 8 bases left between them. Germline V gives CDR1 LNHDA, CDR2 SQIVND (reference sequence). The CDR3 DNA is TGTGCCAGTAGTATTGACAGATATCAGCCCCAGCATTTT. Translation: CASSIDRYQPQHF.

This chain joins TRBV2 and TRBJ2-7; D could derive from TRBD1 or TRBD2 (5 bases each). The CDR3 is 15 amino acids. Germline V gene lookup returns CDR1 SNHLY and CDR2 FYNNEI. Trimming took off 5 bases at V and 9 bases at J, with 23 bases between the two ends. The DNA of the CDR3 is TGTGCCAGCAGTAACACCGGGACCCTACTAGGGCGGCAGTACTTC. It is translated as CASSNTGTLLGRQYF.

The rearrangement uses TRBV10-3 and TRBJ2-1; D perhaps matches TRBD1 (5 bases). The germline CDR1 and CDR2 sequences are ENHRY and SYGVKD. Deletions cut 4 bases from V and 4 bases from J, with 20 bases between. The CDR3 covers 17 residues. The CDR3 is CAISAMSGRDFYNEQFF. CDR3 nucleotides: TGTGCCATCAGTGCGATGTCGGGCAGGGATTTTTACAATGAGCAGTTCTTC.

This chain joins TRBV19 and TRBJ1-2; 11 bases map to TRBD1. Trimming at V came to 4 bases and at J to 3 bases, leaving 1 base not matched to a gene. This CDR3 has 14 amino acids. The V gene's germline CDR1 is LNHDA and CDR2 SQIVND (reference sequence). This CDR3 is CASSRDRGYYGYTF. The CDR3 DNA is TGTGCCAGTAGTAGGGACAGGGGGTACTATGGCTACACCTTC.

This sequence joins TRBV7-2 and TRBJ1-1; D is undetermined. The germline V gene has CDR1 SGHTA and CDR2 FQGNSA. Trimming removed 3 bases at V and 5 bases at J, with 7 bases between. This CDR3 region has 12 residues. The CDR3 bases are TGTGCCAGCAGCTTTTTTCTAACTGAAGCTTTCTTT. Translation: CASSFFLTEAFF.